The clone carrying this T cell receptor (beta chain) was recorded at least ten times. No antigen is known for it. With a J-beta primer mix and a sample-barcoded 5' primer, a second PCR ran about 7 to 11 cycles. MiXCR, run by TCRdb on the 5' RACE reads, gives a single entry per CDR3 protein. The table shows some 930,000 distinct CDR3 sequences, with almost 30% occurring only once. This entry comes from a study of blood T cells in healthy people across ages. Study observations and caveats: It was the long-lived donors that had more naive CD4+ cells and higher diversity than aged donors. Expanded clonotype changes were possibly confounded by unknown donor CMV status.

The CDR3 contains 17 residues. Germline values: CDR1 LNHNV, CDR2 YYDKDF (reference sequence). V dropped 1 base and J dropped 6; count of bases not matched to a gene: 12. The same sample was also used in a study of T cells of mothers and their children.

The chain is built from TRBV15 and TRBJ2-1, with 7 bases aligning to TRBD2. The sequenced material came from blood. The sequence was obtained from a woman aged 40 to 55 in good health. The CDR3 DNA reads TGTGCCACCAGCAGAGCCCCAGGACTAGACTTGGGCAATGAGCAGTTCTTC. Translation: CATSRAPGLDLGNEQFF.